This T cell receptor (beta chain) was documented in a study of TIL therapy for anti-PD-1-resistant metastatic lung cancer. Time point noted: pre-treatment sample, taken before nivolumab and TIL therapy. The tumor samples were excised metastases, mostly pleural nodules or supraclavicular lymph nodes. Only a few counts were recorded for this clone. The ends lost 4 bases at V and 4 bases at J; junction bases unmatched: 8. Germline assignment: CDR1 LNHDA and CDR2 SQIVND (reference sequence). The CDR3 runs 15 residues. The libraries were made with immunoSEQ v3. Profiling relied on immunoSEQ multiplex PCR, and the TCRdb table lists in-frame clones only, not all of them. The repertoire holds around 45,000 clones, with about two thirds as singletons.

The starting material was tumor tissue, obtained at baseline. V and J are TRBV19 and TRBJ2-5; 8 nucleotides align to TRBD1. The TCR sequence derives from a person aged 25-85 years with non-small cell lung cancer. The CDR3 is CASSRVAGGRETQYF. As DNA, the CDR3 is TGTGCCAGTAGTAGGGTTGCAGGGGGCAGAGAGACCCAGTACTTC.